Presented here are 26 T cell receptor beta chains from one specimen sequenced in a study of CD8+CD57+ T cells in acquired aplastic anemia. Profiles of TCR beta VDJ and CDR3 were generated from a genomic DNA template. TCRdb processed the reads anew with MiXCR; each CDR3 protein has one entry. This table holds just over 200,000 distinct CDR3 sequences, less than 75% found once. Those patients picked for sequencing had displayed CD8+CD57+ cell expansion on flow cytometry. Sample: sorted CD4+, CD8+, or CD8+CD57+ T cells (not recorded which) from PBMCs. The source is a human donor with aplastic anemia.

The V call is TRBV10-2, the J call TRBJ2-1; 14 nucleotides match TRBD2. The length of the CDR3 is 16 residues. Germline CDR1 WSHSY, CDR2 SAAADI. The ends lost 8 bases at V and 1 base at J; junction bases unmatched: 4. CDR3 nucleotide sequence: TGCGCCAGCCTGGGACTAGCGGGGGATTCCTACAATGAGCAGTTCTTC. Amino acid sequence: CASLGLAGDSYNEQFF.

As for this clonotype: Sequence at one end of the junction differs from germline and may be a read error. The chain joins TRBV15 to TRBJ2-3, with 9 bases matching TRBD1. The CDR3 is 18 amino acids. The germline CDR1 and CDR2 sequences are LNHNV and YYDKDF (reference sequence). The DNA for the CDR3 is TGTGCCACCAGCAGACCATTTCCGGGACAGGGCAGCACAGATACGCAATATTTT. This codes for CATSRPFPGQGSTDTQYF.

The chain uses TRBV7-6 and TRBJ1-1; D is uncertain. Trimming took off 2 bases at V and 3 bases at J, with 10 bases between the two ends. CDR1 and CDR2 (germline): SGHVS, FNYEAQ. This CDR3 has 14 amino acids. This CDR3 is CASSLIDWDTEAFF. Here the CDR3 DNA reads TGTGCCAGCAGCTTAATAGATTGGGACACTGAAGCTTTCTTT.

V gene TRBV25-1 combines with J gene TRBJ1-2, with D possibly TRBD1 on 5 matching bases. The CDR3 totals 13 residues. V was cut by 4 bases and J by 4 bases, with 10 bases left in between. Germline lookup yields CDR1 MGHDK and CDR2 SYGVNS. This chain's CDR3 is CASSGTGAYGYTF. The DNA of the CDR3 is TGTGCCAGCAGTGGCACAGGAGCCTATGGCTACACCTTC.

This chain connects TRBV19 to TRBJ2-7; 7 bases are a match to TRBD2. Per the germline V gene, CDR1 is LNHDA and CDR2 is SQIVND (reference sequence). V lost 3 bases and J lost 4; bases outside the gene matches: 6. This CDR3 is built from 14 residues. Here the CDR3 reads CASSISTSPYEQYF. For the CDR3, the DNA is TGTGCCAGTAGTATTTCGACTAGCCCTTACGAGCAGTACTTC.

This chain joins TRBV10-3 and TRBJ1-1; possible D gene TRBD1, 6 bases. This CDR3 is 14 amino acids long. Germline V lookup: CDR1 ENHRY, CDR2 SYGVKD. V gave up 7 bases and J gave up 0 bases, with 12 bases separating them. The CDR3 nucleotides are TGTGCCATCACTCAGGACAGCATGAACACTGAAGCTTTCTTT. As protein: CAITQDSMNTEAFF.

The chain is built from TRBV5-1 and TRBJ2-7, with D possibly being TRBD1 (6 bases). Germline lookup yields CDR1 SGHRS and CDR2 YFSETQ. V was trimmed by 1 base and J by 2 bases, leaving 10 bases between them. This CDR3 has 14 amino acids. The CDR3 is CASSLTGNPYEQYF. The CDR3 DNA sequence: TGCGCCAGCAGCTTGACAGGGAATCCCTACGAGCAGTACTTC. Using reference TRBV5-1 and TRBJ2-7 for the parts outside the CDR3, the full variable domain is KAGVTQTPRYLIKTRGQQVTLSCSPISGHRSVSWYQQTPGQGLQFLFEYFSETQRNKGNFPGRFSGRQFSNSRSEMNVSTLELGDSALYLCASSLTGNPYEQYFGPGTRLTVT.

This clonotype has at least ten counts. CDR3 DNA sequence: TGTGCCAGTAGTATAGATACCAATCAGCCCCAGCATTTT. This encodes CASSIDTNQPQHF. V is TRBV19 and J is TRBJ1-5; unclear D gene. CDR1 LNHDA and CDR2 SQIVND come from the germline V gene (reference sequence). V was clipped by 0 bases and J by 3 bases, with 3 bases between them. This CDR3 comprises 13 residues.

CDR3 nucleotide sequence: TGTGCCAGCAGCCCCGGGCTAGCACTCACAGATACGCAGTATTTT. Protein sequence: CASSPGLALTDTQYF. V gene TRBV7-2 combines with J gene TRBJ2-3; tentative D call: TRBD2 (5 bases). The CDR3 loop spans 15 amino acids. Trimming removed 5 bases at V and 2 bases at J, with 14 bases between. CDR1 is SGHTA and CDR2 is FQGNSA in the germline V gene.

This clonotype is classed as medium-sized. V is TRBV7-7 and J is TRBJ2-7; D gene ambiguous. V lost 4 bases, J lost 3 bases, and 13 bases lay in between. From germline, CDR1 is SSHAT and CDR2 FNYEAQ (reference sequence). CDR3 length: 14 amino acids. The CDR3 sequence is CASSSEPTFYEQYF. The CDR3 DNA reads TGTGCCAGCAGCTCAGAGCCTACGTTCTACGAGCAGTACTTC.

V is TRBV13 and J is TRBJ2-3, with unresolved D. Germline V gene lookup returns CDR1 PRHDT and CDR2 FYEKMQ (reference sequence). This CDR3 region has 15 residues. V dropped 0 bases and J dropped 2 bases, with 9 bases sitting between them. CDR3 coding DNA: TGTGCCAGCAGCTTAGGTGGCAGAATCACAGATACGCAGTATTTT. Amino acids: CASSLGGRITDTQYF.

This clonotype occurred once. The chain employs TRBV27 and TRBJ2-3, with D maybe TRBD1 (7 bases). This CDR3 is 14 amino acids long. V was trimmed by 6 bases and J by 4 bases, leaving 14 bases between them. CDR1 MNHEY and CDR2 SMNVEV come from the germline V gene (reference sequence). The CDR3 region has the DNA TGTGCCAGCAGCCGAGACAGGGAGGCAGATACGCAGTATTTT. Protein: CASSRDREADTQYF.

The chain combines TRBV7-3 with TRBJ1-6; D uncertain. Trimming took off 5 bases at V and 0 bases at J, with 17 bases between the two ends. Germline lookup yields CDR1 SGHTA and CDR2 FQGTGA. The CDR3 sequence is 18 residues long. As DNA, the CDR3 is TGTGCCAGCAGCCCACACCAGAGACCGAGCTCCTATAATTCACCCCTCCACTTT. It codes for CASSPHQRPSSYNSPLHF.

The gene calls are TRBV27 and TRBJ1-4, with D perhaps matching TRBD1 (5 bases). Deletions cut 5 bases from V and 6 bases from J, with 16 bases between. The germline V gene encodes CDR1 MNHEY and CDR2 SMNVEV (reference sequence). This CDR3 region has 15 residues. The CDR3 loop reads CASSPSGGAYEKLFF. In nucleotides, the CDR3 is TGTGCCAGCAGTCCCAGTGGAGGGGCTTATGAAAAACTGTTTTTT.

Comments on this clonotype: The DNA is left out, because the CDR3 cannot be placed on it with certainty; the CDR3 is given as TCRdb lists it. The V call is TRBV19, the J call TRBJ2-2. Ends included, the CDR3 has 14 residues. CDR1 is LNHDA, CDR2 SQIVND, per germline (reference sequence). The CDR3 reads CASSIGQYVGEMFF.

The CDR3 protein is CASSISGTGYYEQYF. For the CDR3, the DNA is TGTGCCAGTAGTATTTCCGGGACAGGGTACTACGAGCAGTACTTC. This chain links TRBV19 with TRBJ2-7; 9 bases map to TRBD1. Germline values: CDR1 LNHDA, CDR2 SQIVND (reference sequence). This CDR3 region has 15 residues. Trimming removed 3 bases from V and 3 bases from J; junction bases left unmatched: 6.

The chain combines TRBV7-3 with TRBJ2-7; 8 nucleotides line up with TRBD1. The CDR3 contains 15 residues. Germline trimming cut 5 bases from V and 1 base from J; bases unmatched to any gene: 7. Per germline, CDR1 SGHTA and CDR2 FQGTGA. CDR3 DNA: TGTGCCAGCAGCCTTCTCGGACAGGGATCCTACGAGCAGTACTTC. This sequence encodes CASSLLGQGSYEQYF.

Concerning this clonotype itself: Germline is not matched at one junction end, which may reflect a read error. The chain joins TRBV7-6 to TRBJ2-7; tentative D call: TRBD2 (5 bases). This CDR3 region has 11 residues. Germline CDR1 is SGHVS and CDR2 is FNYEAQ. CDR3 bases: TGTGGCAGCGGCTCCTCCTACGAGCAGTACTTC. Its protein is CGSGSSYEQYF.

The chain uses TRBV5-1 and TRBJ1-2, with unresolved D. The V gene lost 4 bases and the J gene lost 0 bases, with 10 bases spanning the gap. Germline CDR1 is SGHRS and CDR2 is YFSETQ. The CDR3 sequence is 14 residues long. CDR3 bases: TGCGCCAGCAGCCTACACCCAACTAACTATGGCTACACCTTC. Protein product: CASSLHPTNYGYTF.

The chain carries TRBV20-1 and TRBJ2-1; 7 nucleotides agree with TRBD2. The ends lost 7 bases at V and 6 bases at J; junction bases unmatched: 9. Germline V gives CDR1 DFQATT, CDR2 SNEGSKA (reference sequence). CDR3 length: 13 amino acids. The CDR3 DNA follows: TGCAGTGTTCGGGAGGTCCTCTTCAATGAGCAGTTCTTC. Protein product: CSVREVLFNEQFF.

This rearrangement joins TRBV15 to TRBJ2-7; 10 positions match TRBD1. The germline gives CDR1 LNHNV, CDR2 YYDKDF (reference sequence). The CDR3 runs 16 residues. Germline trimming cut 3 bases from V and 3 bases from J; bases unmatched to any gene: 8. CDR3 sequence: CATSSHLGTGVYEQYF. The DNA of the CDR3 is TGTGCCACCAGCAGCCACCTTGGGACAGGGGTCTACGAGCAGTACTTC.

This clonotype was seen only once. Being one base from a much bigger clone, this may be a read error. This CDR3 fails to terminate in the conserved phenylalanine or tryptophan, so it likely reflects a read error. The chain joins TRBV6-5 to TRBJ1-1, with D perhaps matching TRBD1 (5 bases). The CDR3 has 13 residues. Trimming removed 7 bases from V and 1 base from J, with 10 bases in between. Looked up from germline, CDR1 is MNHEY and CDR2 is SVGAGI. The CDR3, as DNA: TGTGCCAGCACCATGACAGAGAACACTGAAGCTTTCCTT. It yields the protein CASTMTENTEAFL.

This clonotype was recorded once. This chain joins TRBV4-1 and TRBJ1-6, with 7 bases lining up with TRBD1. After removal of 6 bases from V and 8 bases from J, the junction contained 13 bases not matched to a gene. Germline CDR1 and CDR2: MGHRA and YSYEKL. This CDR3 region has 16 residues. CDR3 sequence: CASRPTGLKTDSPLHF. CDR3 sequence (DNA): TGCGCCAGCAGGCCGACAGGGTTGAAAACGGATTCACCCCTCCACTTT.

The V gene is TRBV20-1, the J gene TRBJ1-5; D may be TRBD1 (6 bases). The CDR3 contains 12 residues. V shed 5 bases and J shed 7 bases, with 12 bases lying between them. Looked up from germline, CDR1 is DFQATT and CDR2 is SNEGSKA (reference sequence). CDR3 residues: CSAYRQGQPQHF. CDR3 bases: TGCAGTGCTTACAGGCAGGGGCAGCCCCAGCATTTT.

The rearrangement joins TRBV6-5 to TRBJ1-1; the D gene is possibly TRBD1 (6 bases). Trimming removed 8 bases at V and 5 bases at J, with 12 bases between. Germline values: CDR1 MNHEY, CDR2 SVGAGI. The CDR3 spans 12 residues. CDR3 nucleotide sequence: TGTGCCAGCCGGACAGTGGGAACTGAAGCTTTCTTT. Translated: CASRTVGTEAFF.

The chain is built from TRBV6-1 and TRBJ2-7, with D maybe TRBD2 (5 bases). The germline CDR1 and CDR2 sequences are MNHNS and SASEGT. With 6 bases removed from V and 3 bases from J, the gap between germline ends came to 12 bases. CDR3 length: 13 residues. The chain's CDR3 is CASRLESNYEQYF. CDR3 nucleotide sequence: TGTGCCAGCAGACTAGAGAGCAACTACGAGCAGTACTTC.